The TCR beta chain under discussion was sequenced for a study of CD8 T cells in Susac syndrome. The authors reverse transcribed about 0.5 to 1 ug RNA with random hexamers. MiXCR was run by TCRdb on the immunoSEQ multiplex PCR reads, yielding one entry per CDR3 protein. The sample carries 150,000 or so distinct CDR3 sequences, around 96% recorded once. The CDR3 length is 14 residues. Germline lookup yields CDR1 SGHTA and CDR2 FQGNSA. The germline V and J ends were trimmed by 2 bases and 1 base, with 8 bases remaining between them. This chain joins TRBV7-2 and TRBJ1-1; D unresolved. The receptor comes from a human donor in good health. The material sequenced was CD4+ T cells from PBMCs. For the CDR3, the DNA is TGTGCCAGCAGCTTACGACAATCGAACACTGAAGCTTTCTTT. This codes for CASSLRQSNTEAFF. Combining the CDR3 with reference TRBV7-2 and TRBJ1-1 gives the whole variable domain GAGVSQSPSNKVTEKGKDVELRCDPISGHTALYWYRQSLGQGLEFLIYFQGNSAPDKSGLPSDRFSAERTGGSVSTLTIQRTQQEDSAVYLCASSLRQSNTEAFFGQGTRLTVV.